What follows are 24 T cell receptor beta chains derived from one specimen sequenced in a study of OX40 agonist ivuxolimab in advanced cancers. Profiled with immunoSEQ multiplex PCR; TCRdb holds only in-frame clones, not every one. The table has fewer than 25,000 clones, around 88% seen once. Here the sequenced sample was CD4+ or CD8+ T cells sorted from blood, taken in a trial of the OX40 agonist ivuxolimab. The receptors were sampled from an adult with an advanced solid tumor such as melanoma, head and neck, liver or kidney cancer.

The chain recombines TRBV5-5 with TRBJ2-7; D may be TRBD1 (5 bases). In germline, CDR1 is SGHKS, CDR2 YYEKEE (reference sequence). This CDR3 has 15 residues. The V and J ends lost 0 bases and 3 bases respectively, with 13 bases between them. The CDR3 nucleotides read TGTGCCAGCAGCTTGGGGGGCGCCTTCCGCTACGAGCAGTACTTC. As protein: CASSLGGAFRYEQYF.

The chain links TRBV7-8 to TRBJ1-2, with no clear D. CDR1 and CDR2 (germline): SGHVS, FQNEAQ. Trimming left V 1 base short and J 6 bases short, with 9 bases between. CDR3 length: 13 residues. The CDR3 bases are TGTGCCAGCAGCTTAGGCCCGTCGGATGGCTACACCTTC. This sequence encodes CASSLGPSDGYTF.

V usage is TRBV7-9 and J usage is TRBJ2-5, with a tentative D call TRBD1 (5 bases). Germline CDR1 SEHNR, CDR2 FQNEAQ (reference sequence). CDR3 length: 17 amino acids. V dropped 4 bases and J dropped 2 bases, with 20 bases sitting between them. CDR3 protein: CASSSKVARDRQETQYF. CDR3 sequence (DNA): TGTGCCAGCAGCTCTAAGGTGGCTCGAGACAGACAAGAGACCCAGTACTTC.

The V gene is TRBV6-6, the J gene TRBJ2-1; a possible D gene is TRBD1 (6 bases). This CDR3 is built from 15 residues. The germline V gene encodes CDR1 MNHNY and CDR2 SVGAGI (reference sequence). V was pared by 2 bases and J by 5 bases, with 13 bases between. The DNA of the CDR3 is TGTGCCAGCAGTTACCCCCCAGGGGTACACAATGAGCAGTTCTTC. The encoded protein is CASSYPPGVHNEQFF.

The CDR3 bases are TGTGCCAGCAGCCAGGGGTCGAGCTCCTACAATGAGCAGTTCTTC. Translated, it gives CASSQGSSSYNEQFF. The chain employs TRBV14 and TRBJ2-1; D ambiguous. The V gene lost 3 bases and the J gene lost 0 bases, with 9 bases spanning the gap. CDR3 length: 15 residues. Germline CDR1 is SGHDN and CDR2 is FVKESK.

The genes are TRBV6-6 and TRBJ2-5; D is possibly TRBD1 (5 bases). This CDR3 region has 12 residues. With 7 bases removed from V and 5 bases from J, the gap between germline ends came to 11 bases. Germline V lookup: CDR1 MNHNY, CDR2 SVGAGI (reference sequence). This CDR3 reads CASTVAGETQYF. CDR3 in DNA: TGTGCCAGCACCGTAGCAGGGGAGACCCAGTACTTC.

The chain joins TRBV6-5 to TRBJ2-7, with 8 bases aligning to TRBD2. This CDR3 spans 14 amino acids. Germline V gene sequence: CDR1 MNHEY, CDR2 SVGAGI. The V gene end was trimmed by 5 bases and the J gene end by 3 bases; junction bases not matched to a gene: 6. This chain's CDR3 is CASSVGLADYEQYF. CDR3 sequence (DNA): TGTGCCAGCAGTGTAGGACTAGCAGACTACGAGCAGTACTTC.

J is TRBJ1-2 and V is TRBV2; D gene unclear. The CDR3 spans 13 residues. V gave up 4 bases and J gave up 8 bases, with 14 bases separating them. Per the germline V gene, CDR1 is SNHLY and CDR2 is FYNNEI. In DNA form, the CDR3 reads TGTGCCAGCAGTGTTGGACCGACGAGAGGCTACACCTTC. Encoded protein: CASSVGPTRGYTF.

This clone was seen a handful of times. The chain joins TRBV2 to TRBJ2-7; either TRBD1 or TRBD2 may supply D (5 bases each). The germline gives CDR1 SNHLY, CDR2 FYNNEI. This CDR3 comprises 13 residues. Trimming removed 2 bases at V and 12 bases at J, with 17 bases between. CDR3 nucleotide sequence: TGTGCCAGCAGTGAACTGGGGCGAAGGAGGTGGTACTTC. Residues: CASSELGRRRWYF.

V and J are TRBV27 and TRBJ1-4; no reliable D call. The CDR3 covers 16 residues. Deletions cut 2 bases from V and 0 bases from J, with 10 bases between. Germline V gene data show CDR1 as MNHEY and CDR2 as SMNVEV (reference sequence). CDR3 region: CASSLVARTTNEKLFF. The DNA of the CDR3 is TGTGCCAGCAGTTTAGTAGCTCGGACAACTAATGAAAAACTGTTTTTT.

The rearrangement joins TRBV27 to TRBJ2-1; D is uncertain. V lost 6 bases and J 4 bases, leaving 10 bases between the germline ends. Germline V lookup: CDR1 MNHEY, CDR2 SMNVEV (reference sequence). CDR3 length: 13 residues. CDR3 nucleotides: TGTGCCAGCAGCCAGCGATCATACAATGAGCAGTTCTTC. The encoded protein is CASSQRSYNEQFF.

This sequence joins TRBV19 and TRBJ2-7; tentative D call: TRBD1 (6 bases). V lost 9 bases, J lost 3 bases, and 12 bases lay in between. This CDR3 contains 12 residues. Looked up from germline, CDR1 is LNHDA and CDR2 is SQIVND (reference sequence). The CDR3 DNA sequence: TGTGCCAGCAAGGGGGTCGGCTACGAGCAGTACTTC. This encodes CASKGVGYEQYF. Full variable domain (rest looked up from reference TRBV19 and TRBJ2-7): DGGITQSPKYLFRKEGQNVTLSCEQNLNHDAMYWYRQDPGQGLRLIYYSQIVNDFQKGDIAEGYSVSREKKESFPLTVTSAQKNPTAFYLCASKGVGYEQYFGPGTRLTVT.

This clone appeared a few times. The chain uses TRBV7-3 and TRBJ2-7; possibly TRBD1 or TRBD2 for D (5 bases each). V was shortened by 1 base and J by 6 bases, with 16 bases between the two germline ends. The CDR3 sequence is 15 residues long. Germline loops: CDR1 SGHTA, CDR2 FQGTGA. The CDR3 loop reads CASSLIGSGQGEQYF. The CDR3 DNA is TGTGCCAGCAGCTTAATCGGCAGCGGCCAGGGCGAGCAGTACTTC.

V usage is TRBV7-9 and J usage is TRBJ1-4; no reliable D call. Germline V gene sequence: CDR1 SEHNR, CDR2 FQNEAQ (reference sequence). The V gene lost 5 bases and the J gene lost 2 bases, with 12 bases spanning the gap. The CDR3 sequence is 15 residues long. The CDR3 is CASSETEGTNEKLFF. The CDR3 DNA follows: TGTGCCAGCAGCGAAACGGAAGGGACTAATGAAAAACTGTTTTTT.

This chain connects TRBV5-1 to TRBJ2-1; possible D gene TRBD2, 5 bases. CDR1 and CDR2 from the germline V gene are SGHRS and YFSETQ. V shed 4 bases and J shed 8 bases, with 7 bases lying between them. The CDR3 runs 11 residues. The CDR3 loop reads CASSQRDEQFF. As DNA, the CDR3 is TGCGCCAGCAGCCAGAGGGATGAGCAGTTCTTC.

CDR3 nucleotides: TGCGCCAGCAGTCAACGGGACAGGGGAATTGGTGAGCAGTTCTTC. It yields the protein CASSQRDRGIGEQFF. The gene calls are TRBV10-2 and TRBJ2-1, with 10 bases aligning to TRBD1. The ends lost 5 bases at V and 9 bases at J; junction bases unmatched: 10. Germline V CDR1 and CDR2: WSHSY, SAAADI. The CDR3 consists of 15 residues.

This chain links TRBV4-3 with TRBJ2-7; 8 bases line up with TRBD2. This CDR3 contains 16 residues. From germline, CDR1 is LGHNA and CDR2 YSLEER. V shed 0 bases, J shed 2 bases, and the junction held 6 bases outside the gene matches. The CDR3: CASSQDGSGGTYEQYF. In DNA form, the CDR3 reads TGCGCCAGCAGCCAAGACGGATCGGGAGGGACCTACGAGCAGTACTTC.

The chain recombines TRBV11-2 with TRBJ2-3; perhaps TRBD2 as D (6 bases). Looked up from germline, CDR1 is SGHAT and CDR2 is FQNNGV. This CDR3 spans 15 amino acids. V lost 1 base to trimming and J lost 5 bases, with 13 bases between them. DNA of the CDR3: TGTGCCAGCAGCTTAGCAGGAGGGGAGATAGATACGCAGTATTTT. This encodes CASSLAGGEIDTQYF.

V usage is TRBV5-8 and J usage is TRBJ2-7; D unresolved. V was clipped by 0 bases and J by 4 bases, with 14 bases between them. Germline V lookup: CDR1 SGHTS, CDR2 YDEGEE. This CDR3 region has 15 residues. The CDR3, as DNA: TGTGCCAGCAGCTTGGACCAGCTTAACCCTTACGAGCAGTACTTC. Translated, it gives CASSLDQLNPYEQYF.

The chain is built from TRBV6-5 and TRBJ2-7, with a tentative D call TRBD1 (6 bases). Trimming shortened V by 6 bases and J by 7 bases, and 19 bases separated the two germline ends. CDR3 length: 14 residues. Germline CDR1 MNHEY, CDR2 SVGAGI. For the CDR3, the DNA is TGTGCCAGCAGCCGAAACAACAGGGACCCGGAGCAGTACTTC. Encoded protein: CASSRNNRDPEQYF.

This clone is medium-sized within its sample. This specimen includes other DNA sequences encoding the same CDR3. The J gene is TRBJ2-3, the V gene TRBV9; the D gene is possibly TRBD1 (5 bases). Germline V gene data show CDR1 as SGDLS and CDR2 as YYNGEE. The CDR3 runs to 15 residues. With 0 bases removed from V and 3 bases from J, the gap between germline ends came to 11 bases. For the CDR3, the DNA is TGTGCCAGCAGCGTAGATGGCAGGGCGACAGATACGCAGTATTTT. Amino acids: CASSVDGRATDTQYF.

Only a few counts were recorded for this clone. CDR3 bases: TGTGCCACCAGCGCGGGTGGGACAGTTTTATATGGCTACACCTTC. This gives the protein CATSAGGTVLYGYTF. The chain has TRBV15 and TRBJ1-2; 7 positions match TRBD1. Germline CDR1 reads LNHNV; CDR2 reads YYDKDF (reference sequence). The CDR3 extends over 15 amino acids. J gave up 5 bases and V 5 bases, and 11 bases lay outside the gene matches.

The chain is built from TRBV10-1 and TRBJ2-1; 7 nucleotides agree with TRBD2. J lost 5 bases, V lost 4 bases, and 5 bases had no gene match. Germline V gene lookup returns CDR1 WNHNN and CDR2 SYGVQD (reference sequence). The CDR3 extends over 14 amino acids. The CDR3 spells CASSGTRAHNEQFF. The CDR3 coding sequence is TGCGCCAGCAGTGGGACTAGGGCCCACAATGAGCAGTTCTTC.

The genes are TRBV7-8 and TRBJ2-7, with 9 bases fitting TRBD2. Germline trimming cut 5 bases from V and 2 bases from J; bases unmatched to any gene: 7. There are 15 residues in the CDR3. Per the germline V gene, CDR1 is SGHVS and CDR2 is FQNEAQ. CDR3 DNA sequence: TGTGCCAGCAGCCCTCTAGCGGGACCCCCCTACGAGCAGTACTTC. Translated: CASSPLAGPPYEQYF.